This TCR beta chain was sequenced in a study of response to subunit inactivated influenza vaccine. The study, taken as a whole, reports: There was a suggestion from the authors that each seasonal influenza vaccination recruits few new T cells.

TCRdb re-called the RT-PCR reads with MiXCR, one entry per CDR3 protein. Counted here are 500,000 to 550,000 distinct CDR3 sequences, roughly 8.2% occurring once; the ten biggest clones make up 13%. The germline gives CDR1 SEHNR, CDR2 FQNEAQ (reference sequence). CDR3 length: 13 amino acids. V gave up 8 bases and J gave up 7 bases, with 15 bases separating them. This clonotype was counted between two and nine times. Its antigen is currently unknown. The rearrangement uses TRBV7-9 and TRBJ2-1; tentatively, D is TRBD2 (6 bases). This specimen consisted of PBMCs from blood, obtained roughly 24 months after vaccination. The sequence was collected from a man aged 50-75 years who received an inactivated influenza vaccine. CDR3 protein: CASRRGRRNEQFF. CDR3 DNA sequence: TGTGCCAGCCGGCGGGGCAGGAGGAATGAGCAGTTCTTC.